This T cell receptor (beta chain) was identified during a study of CD8+CD57+ T cells in acquired aplastic anemia. The patients chosen for sequencing had shown expansion of CD8+CD57+ cells (detected by flow cytometry). This clonotype has at least ten counts. Germline CDR1 and CDR2: SGDLS and YYNGEE. The CDR3 consists of 14 residues. V was clipped by 1 base and J by 0 bases, with 7 bases between them. Genomic DNA templated the TCR beta VDJ and CDR3 profiling. TCRdb recomputed calls from the reads with MiXCR, one row per CDR3 protein. The repertoire has 310,000 or so distinct CDR3 sequences, approximately 58% of them found once; the top ten carry 1.3%.

This receptor was identified in a human donor with aplastic anemia. The V and J genes are TRBV9 and TRBJ2-5; no clear D. Sequenced sample: sorted CD4+, CD8+, or CD8+CD57+ T cells (not recorded which) from PBMCs. CDR3 in amino acids: CASSVFGDQETQYF. The CDR3 region has the DNA TGTGCCAGCAGCGTATTTGGAGACCAAGAGACCCAGTACTTC.